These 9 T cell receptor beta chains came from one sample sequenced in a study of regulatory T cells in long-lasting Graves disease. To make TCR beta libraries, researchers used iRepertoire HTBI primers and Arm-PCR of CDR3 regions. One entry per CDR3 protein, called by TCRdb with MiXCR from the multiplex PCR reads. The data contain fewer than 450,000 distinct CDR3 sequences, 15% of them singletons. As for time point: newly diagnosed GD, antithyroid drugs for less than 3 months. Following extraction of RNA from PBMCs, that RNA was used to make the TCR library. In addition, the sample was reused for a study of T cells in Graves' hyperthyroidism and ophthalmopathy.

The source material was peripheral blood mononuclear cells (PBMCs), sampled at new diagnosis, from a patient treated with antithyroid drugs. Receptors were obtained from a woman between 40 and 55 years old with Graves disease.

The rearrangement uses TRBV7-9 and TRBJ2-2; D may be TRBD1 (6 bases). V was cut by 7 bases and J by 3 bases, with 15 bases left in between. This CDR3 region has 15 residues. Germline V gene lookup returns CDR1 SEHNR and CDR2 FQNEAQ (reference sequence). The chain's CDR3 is CASTLGAVDTGELFF. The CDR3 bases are TGTGCCAGCACCCTGGGGGCGGTGGACACCGGGGAGCTGTTTTTT.

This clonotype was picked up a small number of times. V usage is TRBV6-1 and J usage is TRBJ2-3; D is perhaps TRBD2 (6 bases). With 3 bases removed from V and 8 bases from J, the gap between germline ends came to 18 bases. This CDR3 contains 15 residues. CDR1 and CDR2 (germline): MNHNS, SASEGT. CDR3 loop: CASSDRGRGGGTQYF. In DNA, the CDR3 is TGTGCCAGCAGTGACCGGGGACGTGGGGGAGGTACGCAGTATTTT.

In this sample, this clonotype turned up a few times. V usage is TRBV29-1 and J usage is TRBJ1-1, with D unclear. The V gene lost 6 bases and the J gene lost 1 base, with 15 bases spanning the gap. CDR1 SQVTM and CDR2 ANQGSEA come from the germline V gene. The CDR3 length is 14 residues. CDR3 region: CSVTHEEKNTEAFF. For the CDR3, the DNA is TGCAGCGTCACCCACGAAGAAAAGAACACTGAAGCTTTCTTT.

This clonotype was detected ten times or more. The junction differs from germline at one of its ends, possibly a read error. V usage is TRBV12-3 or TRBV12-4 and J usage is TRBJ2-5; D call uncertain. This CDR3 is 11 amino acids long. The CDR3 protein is CASSFAQNVDF. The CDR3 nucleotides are TGTGCCAGCAGTTTCGCCCAGAACGTCGACTTC.

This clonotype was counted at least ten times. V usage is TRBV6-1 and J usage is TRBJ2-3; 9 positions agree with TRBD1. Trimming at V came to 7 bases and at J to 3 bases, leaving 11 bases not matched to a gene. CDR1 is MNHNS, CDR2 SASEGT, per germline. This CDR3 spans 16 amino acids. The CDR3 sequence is CASTAAQGQGTDTQYF. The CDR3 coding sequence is TGTGCCAGCACGGCTGCCCAGGGACAGGGTACAGATACGCAGTATTTT.

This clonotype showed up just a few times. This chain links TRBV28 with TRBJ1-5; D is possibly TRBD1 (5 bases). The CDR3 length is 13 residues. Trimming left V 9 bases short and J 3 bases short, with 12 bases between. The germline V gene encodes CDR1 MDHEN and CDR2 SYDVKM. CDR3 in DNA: TGTGCCAGTCACGACAGTAACAATCAGCCCCAGCATTTT. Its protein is CASHDSNNQPQHF. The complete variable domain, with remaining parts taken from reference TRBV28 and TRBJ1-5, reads DVKVTQSSRYLVKRTGEKVFLECVQDMDHENMFWYRQDPGLGLRLIYFSYDVKMKEKGDIPEGYSVSREKKERFSLILESASTNQTSMYLCASHDSNNQPQHFGDGTRLSIL.

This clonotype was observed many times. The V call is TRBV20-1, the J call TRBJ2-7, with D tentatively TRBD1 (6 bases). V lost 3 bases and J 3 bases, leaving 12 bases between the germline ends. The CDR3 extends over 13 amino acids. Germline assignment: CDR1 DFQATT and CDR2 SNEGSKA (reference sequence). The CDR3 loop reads CSASPGQNYEQYF. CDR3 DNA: TGCAGTGCTAGCCCCGGACAGAACTACGAGCAGTACTTC.

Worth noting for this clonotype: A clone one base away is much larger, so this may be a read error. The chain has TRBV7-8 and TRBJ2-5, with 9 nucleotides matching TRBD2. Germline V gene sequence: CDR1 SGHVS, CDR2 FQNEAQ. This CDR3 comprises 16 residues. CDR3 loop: CASSPGVAGVPREQCF. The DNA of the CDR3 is TGTGCCAGCAGCCCGGGGGTAGCGGGAGTCCCGAGGGAGCAGTGCTTC.

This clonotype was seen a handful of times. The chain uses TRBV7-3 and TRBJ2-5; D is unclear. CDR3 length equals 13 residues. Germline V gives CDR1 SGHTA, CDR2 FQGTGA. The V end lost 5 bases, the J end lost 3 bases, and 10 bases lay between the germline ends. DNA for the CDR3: TGTGCCAGCAGCCGCGGTAGGGAAGAGACCCAGTACTTC. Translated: CASSRGREETQYF.